The sequence of this T cell receptor (beta chain) was determined in a study of shared clonotypes between healthy human individuals (dated by TCRdb to the early 2020s). About the full investigation: The cohort included a few men and a couple of women between 18 and 49 years of age. For each donor, CD4 naive and CD4 memory were each run on three plates, CD8 naive on two plates, and CD8 memory on one plate. Between about 0.94 and 10 billion PBMCs per donor were obtained by leukapheresis. Different laboratories and diverse techniques were used to prepare libraries and sequence TCR repertoires, to increase sequencing depth and limit assay-specific biases. The study deeply sequenced blood TCR repertoires of about 5 healthy adults to estimate repertoire size and the extent of clonotype sharing between individuals. The research as a whole found: Even with the large sequencing depth, rarefaction of the sorted-subset datasets indicated that sequencing was incomplete. Higher generation probabilities were observed for clonotypes shared by all four sorted-subset donors than for non-shared clonotypes. Pairwise subsampling indicated that sequencing depth was expected to affect the degree of clonotype sharing among donors. When a few donors were compared, the shared fraction of clonotypes was 5% to 6.5% for naive CD4, approximately 3.5% for naive CD8, roughly 2.5% for memory CD4, and 0.4% for memory CD8. Naive subsets generally had larger estimated clonotype richness than memory subsets did. Sampling was limited to blood, and TCR repertoires in tissue likely differ from TCR repertoires in blood. Because the study included only a small number of donors, the genetic and exposure-history diversity represented was limited.

The germline V gene provides CDR1 WSHSY and CDR2 SAAADI. The CDR3, cysteine through phenylalanine, is 16 amino acids long. Just the 48-base CDR3 DNA is kept, in frame starting at base 1. V gives up 6 bases and J gives up 5 bases, and the segment between their germline ends measures 22 bases. Using the deep immunoSEQ assay, multiplex PCR amplified TCR CDR3 regions from genomic DNA. For each cell subset, the extracted genomic DNA was distributed evenly across all wells of several immunoSEQ 96-well plates, and each plate served as one replicate. For sorted subsets, each replicate PCR was loaded with roughly 0.2 ug genomic DNA, equivalent to 32,000 or so T cell genomes. The purified libraries were quantified using a Qubit 3.0 fluorometer, sized with a Bioanalyzer 2100, and then quantified again using the KAPA Library Quantification kit. Every immunoSEQ 96-well plate was sequenced on a separate single-read 150-cycle Illumina NextSeq 550 flow cell. In the source study's methods: The immunoSEQ output contained only junctional sequences without quality scores, so filtering could not match that applied to full-length reads. To assign V/J genes and CDR3, sequences were annotated using PyIR, a Python wrapper for IgBLAST v1.9, with IMGT germline references. Any read was removed if the V/J assignment was weak (E-value above 1e-6), the CDR3 was missing, or the read contained stop codons, out-of-frame junctions, or ambiguous translated residues. V3J clonotypes were defined as sequences sharing an identical inferred V gene, J gene, and CDR3 amino acid sequence. The percentage overlap between two repertoires was calculated by dividing the number of shared unique clonotypes by the size of the smaller repertoire. Three approaches were used to assess repertoire richness: RTK rarefaction, the Chao1 estimator, and Recon v2.1 estimates of unobserved clonotypes. Generation probabilities for all TCRbeta clonotypes obtained by the gDNA method from a handful of donors were computed using OLGA. TCRdb took this table from immuneACCESS and kept in-frame rearrangements with V and J called. Such tables lack part of the clones; where checked against another copy, unresolved V genes explain under half of the gap, and the rest is unexplained. V, J and clone size derive from that table, while D and trimming were established from the DNA sequence. For this sample there are 1.5 million to 1.9 million clones; approximately 98% appear just once. About 0.45% of the sample lies in the top ten.

The donors were healthy, HIV-negative adults with no recently reported acute infections or vaccinations. Only Caucasian adults living in Nashville, Tennessee, USA were represented among the donors. Magnetic negative selection was used to enrich CD4+ T cells, after which naive cells were positively selected on CD45RA and the negative fraction became the memory subset. Blood was collected by leukapheresis, and PBMCs were isolated by Ficoll-Histopaque density gradient centrifugation and then cryopreserved in liquid nitrogen vapor phase. Analytical flow cytometry was used to check the purity and quantity of each magnetically sorted T cell population. Each sorted fraction had its genomic DNA isolated and then quantified by UV absorbance on a Nanodrop 2000c. A word on this clone: The clone's antigen remains unknown. Per-nucleotide qualities are absent, and no much larger clonotype sits a single base away.

This chain is built from TRBV10-2 and TRBJ2-5, with an unclear D gene assignment. Sequenced material: naive CD4+ T cells sorted from blood. The cell subset or site label here, explained by the study, means: CD45RA+ positively selected. This TCR derives from a man aged 25-40 years in good health. The CDR3 region reads CASRLPLSLTQETQYF. The bases read TGCGCCAGCAGGTTACCGCTGTCCCTAACACAGGAGACCCAGTACTTC.